This record concerns one TCR beta chain sequence. This record belongs to a study of T-cell reconstitution after alpha-beta-depleted transplantation in children. Germline V gene lookup returns CDR1 SNHLY and CDR2 FYNNEI. Trimming took off 7 bases at V and 8 bases at J, with 11 bases between the two ends. This CDR3 region has 12 residues. Researchers prepared the TCRbeta library using unique molecular identifiers, the study reports. Each CDR3 protein gets one entry after TCRdb re-called the PCR reads with MiXCR. The table records hundreds of thousands of distinct CDR3 sequences, around 13% of them present only once.

The TCR comes from a girl aged 2 to 10 with congenital amegakaryocytic thrombocytopenia, due to receive a stem cell transplant. This chain links TRBV2 with TRBJ1-4, with a tentative D call TRBD1 (6 bases). Sequenced here: PBMCs, sampled before TCRalphabeta/CD19-depleted stem cell transplant. The CDR3 sequence is CASTRDIEKLFF. The CDR3 DNA follows: TGTGCCAGCACCCGGGACATCGAAAAACTGTTTTTT.